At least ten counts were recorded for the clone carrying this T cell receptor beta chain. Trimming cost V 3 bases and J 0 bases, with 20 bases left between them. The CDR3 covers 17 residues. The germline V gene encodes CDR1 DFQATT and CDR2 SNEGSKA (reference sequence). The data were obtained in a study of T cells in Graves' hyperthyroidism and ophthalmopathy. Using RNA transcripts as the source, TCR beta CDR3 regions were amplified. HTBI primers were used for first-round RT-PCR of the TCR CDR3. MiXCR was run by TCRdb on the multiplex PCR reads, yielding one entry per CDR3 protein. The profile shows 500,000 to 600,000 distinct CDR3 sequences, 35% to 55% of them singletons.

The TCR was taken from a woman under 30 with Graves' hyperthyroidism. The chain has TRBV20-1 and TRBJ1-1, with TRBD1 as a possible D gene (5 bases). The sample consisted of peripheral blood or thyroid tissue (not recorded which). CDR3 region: CSASRGEILPMNTEAFF. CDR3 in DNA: TGCAGTGCTAGCCGGGGGGAAATCCTACCCATGAACACTGAAGCTTTCTTT.